The 24 T cell receptor beta chains below were found in one sample sequenced in a study of blood T cells in healthy people across ages. For the second PCR, which ran for roughly 7 to 11 cycles, a sample-barcoded 5' primer and a J-beta primer mix were used. TCRdb reprocessed the 5' RACE reads via MiXCR and lists one record per CDR3 protein. The profile shows 790,000 or so distinct CDR3 sequences, about 42% of them singletons. Material: blood. The receptors stem from a man older than 75 in good health.

This clonotype occurred a few times. The gene calls are TRBV5-1 and TRBJ2-1; D unresolved. This CDR3 is built from 14 residues. Germline CDR1 reads SGHRS; CDR2 reads YFSETQ. Between the trimmed V and J ends, which lost 0 bases and 6 bases, there was a span of 10 bases. This CDR3 reads CASSLAVFGNEQFF. DNA for the CDR3: TGCGCCAGCAGCTTGGCGGTTTTTGGCAATGAGCAGTTCTTC.

The table lists this clonotype with a few counts. At one boundary the junction diverges from the germline segment, which might be a read error. This chain joins TRBV10-1 and TRBJ2-5, with TRBD2 as a possible D gene (6 bases). Germline assignment: CDR1 WNHNN and CDR2 SYGVQD (reference sequence). The CDR3 length is 16 residues. CDR3 protein: CASSEGLAVDQEAQYF. The CDR3 region has the DNA TGCGCCAGCAGTGAAGGTTTAGCGGTAGACCAAGAGGCCCAGTACTTC.

V gene TRBV7-8 combines with J gene TRBJ2-1, with D possibly being TRBD2 (5 bases). CDR1 SGHVS and CDR2 FQNEAQ come from the germline V gene. V was clipped by 5 bases and J by 12 bases, with 20 bases between them. CDR3 length: 14 residues. This CDR3 reads CASSRTHPIDGQFF. The CDR3 DNA follows: TGTGCCAGCAGCCGGACTCATCCCATCGATGGGCAGTTCTTC.

This clonotype occurred a few times. This chain connects TRBV12-3 or TRBV12-4 to TRBJ1-2; D might be TRBD1 (5 bases). The CDR3 extends over 13 amino acids. Trimming took 6 bases from V and 8 from J, leaving 16 bases between them. The CDR3 DNA reads TGTGCCAGCAGCCCGACCGAGGGGACCGGCTACACCTTC. Amino acids: CASSPTEGTGYTF.

This chain connects TRBV20-1 to TRBJ2-1; a weak D match, TRBD2 (5 bases). The CDR3 runs to 17 residues. Trimming pared 0 bases from V and 0 bases from J, leaving 15 bases between. Germline loops: CDR1 DFQATT, CDR2 SNEGSKA (reference sequence). CDR3 sequence reads: CSARDTERSSSYNEQFF. CDR3 in DNA: TGCAGTGCTAGAGATACTGAGCGGTCGAGCTCCTACAATGAGCAGTTCTTC.

In this sample, this clonotype turned up many times. The V gene is TRBV24-1, the J gene TRBJ2-3; no firm D call. Trimming shortened V by 1 base and J by 1 base, and 2 bases separated the two germline ends. Germline V gene data show CDR1 as KGHDR and CDR2 as SFDVKD. The CDR3 is 13 amino acids. The CDR3 region has the DNA TGTGCCACCAGTGATTTCGGCACAGATACGCAGTATTTT. Translating it yields CATSDFGTDTQYF.

This clonotype was counted a few times. This chain connects TRBV3-1 to TRBJ2-4; D is possibly TRBD1 or TRBD2 (5 bases each). The J call may be incorrect, as the DNA end agrees better with TRBJ2-5. The CDR3 is made up of 14 amino acids. The germline CDR1 and CDR2 sequences are LGHDT and YNNKEL (reference sequence). The CDR3 region has the DNA TGTGCCAGCAAACTCCCGGGGACCGAAGAGACCCAGTACTTC. It yields the protein CASKLPGTEETQYF.

This clonotype has more than one count but fewer than ten. J is TRBJ2-7 and V is TRBV6-5, with unresolved D. Germline V gene lookup returns CDR1 MNHEY and CDR2 SVGAGI. This CDR3 is built from 14 residues. V shed 6 bases and J shed 2 bases, with 14 bases lying between them. DNA for the CDR3: TGTGCCAGCAGCCCCGACCTGGTTCCCTACGAGCAGTACTTC. This gives the protein CASSPDLVPYEQYF.

The chain joins TRBV28 to TRBJ2-6; TRBD1 agrees at 9 bases. The V gene's germline CDR1 is MDHEN and CDR2 SYDVKM. CDR3 length equals 17 residues. The V gene end was trimmed by 6 bases and the J gene end by 0 bases; junction bases not matched to a gene: 6. CDR3 bases: TGTGCCAGCAGGACCGGGACAGGGCGCTCTGGGGCCAACGTCCTGACTTTC. Translation: CASRTGTGRSGANVLTF.

V usage is TRBV10-3 and J usage is TRBJ2-6, with TRBD1 as a possible D gene (5 bases). CDR1 and CDR2 (germline): ENHRY, SYGVKD. The V end lost 5 bases, the J end lost 0 bases, and 8 bases lay between the germline ends. CDR3 length: 15 amino acids. CDR3 bases: TGTGCCATCAGTTCAGGGTACTCTGGGGCCAACGTCCTGACTTTC. This sequence encodes CAISSGYSGANVLTF.

V usage is TRBV18 and J usage is TRBJ1-1; no firm D call. This CDR3 comprises 13 residues. Germline V lookup: CDR1 KGHSH, CDR2 LQKENI. Trimming took 6 bases from V and 3 from J, leaving 11 bases between them. The CDR3 DNA reads TGTGCCAGCTCCCCCAAAGCGGACACTGAAGCTTTCTTT. Translation gives CASSPKADTEAFF.

There are many counts of this clonotype. V gene TRBV28 combines with J gene TRBJ1-6; TRBD1 is a possible D gene (5 bases). The CDR3 runs 14 residues. Germline-derived CDR1 and CDR2 are MDHEN and SYDVKM. V was clipped by 6 bases and J by 10 bases, with 16 bases between them. The CDR3 nucleotides read TGTGCCAGCAGCCTACTCGTTAAGGGGTCACCCCTCCACTTT. This sequence encodes CASSLLVKGSPLHF.

This clonotype has a handful of counts. The rearrangement links TRBV5-1 to TRBJ2-1; 7 positions match TRBD2. This CDR3 has 15 residues. V was clipped by 0 bases and J by 3 bases; unmatched bases: 3. Germline loops: CDR1 SGHRS, CDR2 YFSETQ. The CDR3 protein is CASSLDGRDYNEQFF. In DNA, the CDR3 is TGCGCCAGCAGCTTGGATGGGAGGGACTACAATGAGCAGTTCTTC.

This chain joins TRBV10-3 and TRBJ2-7; 7 bases are shared with TRBD1. Per germline, CDR1 ENHRY and CDR2 SYGVKD. Trimming cost V 0 bases and J 7 bases; bases outside gene matches: 15. This CDR3 spans 17 amino acids. The CDR3 spells CAISESVRGNPTGEQYF. CDR3 in DNA: TGTGCCATCAGTGAGTCCGTCAGGGGGAACCCGACCGGGGAGCAGTACTTC.

To note about this clonotype: At one of its ends the junction is not consistent with the germline gene, which may arise from a read error. The chain couples TRBV12-3 or TRBV12-4 to TRBJ2-5; the D gene is possibly TRBD2 (7 bases). This CDR3 spans 14 amino acids. The chain's CDR3 is CASSWAGARETLYF. The CDR3 DNA reads as TGTGCCAGCAGTTGGGCGGGGGCACGGGAGACCCTGTACTTC.

The chain joins TRBV10-3 to TRBJ1-5; D is possibly TRBD1 (6 bases). Trimming left V 6 bases short and J 3 bases short, with 15 bases between. The length of the CDR3 is 15 residues. The germline gives CDR1 ENHRY, CDR2 SYGVKD. Here the CDR3 reads CAISNQGPNNQPQHF. CDR3 DNA sequence: TGTGCCATCAGCAACCAGGGGCCGAACAATCAGCCCCAGCATTTT.

This chain uses TRBV20-1 with TRBJ2-1; the D gene is possibly TRBD2 (6 bases). The germline V gene has CDR1 DFQATT and CDR2 SNEGSKA (reference sequence). Trimming removed 5 bases from V and 7 bases from J, with 12 bases in between. This CDR3 spans 12 amino acids. DNA of the CDR3: TGCAGTGCTCCTCGCGGGGATAATGAGCAGTTCTTC. It is translated as CSAPRGDNEQFF.

The J gene is TRBJ2-7, the V gene TRBV5-1; 7 nucleotides align to TRBD1. The CDR3 is 15 residues long. J was trimmed by 5 bases and V by 3 bases; bases with no gene match: 11. Germline V gene data show CDR1 as SGHRS and CDR2 as YFSETQ. DNA of the CDR3: TGCGCCAGCAGCTGGGACAGCCCAGAGGTGGACGAGCAGTACTTC. Translating gives CASSWDSPEVDEQYF.

The V gene is TRBV11-2, the J gene TRBJ1-2; D remains ambiguous. CDR1 is SGHAT and CDR2 is FQNNGV in the germline V gene. V gave up 1 base and J gave up 8 bases, with 17 bases separating them. This CDR3 is built from 15 residues. CDR3: CASSLVQGRQWGYTF. CDR3 DNA sequence: TGTGCCAGCAGCTTAGTTCAAGGCCGCCAGTGGGGCTACACCTTC.

This chain uses TRBV29-1 with TRBJ1-2, with D tentatively TRBD1 (6 bases). The CDR3 is made up of 12 amino acids. The V end was cut by 7 bases, the J end by 6 bases, with 15 bases between. Germline V gene lookup returns CDR1 SQVTM and CDR2 ANQGSEA. The CDR3 DNA reads TGCAGCGCCGTACAGGGAGGAGATGGCTACACCTTC. Encoded protein: CSAVQGGDGYTF.

About this clonotype: This sequence may be a read error, since a much larger clone differs from it by one base. The V and J genes are TRBV9 and TRBJ2-1, with 7 bases fitting TRBD2. Per the germline V gene, CDR1 is SGDLS and CDR2 is YYNGEE. The CDR3 runs to 15 residues. The ends lost 2 bases at V and 5 bases at J; junction bases unmatched: 7. CDR3 nucleotide sequence: TGTGCCAGCAGCGTCGGGCGAGCGGGACACAATGAGCAGTTCTTC. The encoded protein is CASSVGRAGHNEQFF.

In its sample, this clonotype was seen many times. V and J are TRBV20-1 and TRBJ2-4, with unresolved D. Germline CDR1 DFQATT, CDR2 SNEGSKA (reference sequence). The CDR3 has 13 residues. V lost 5 bases and J lost 0, with 8 bases in between. The CDR3 spells CSAAEIAKNIQYF. DNA of the CDR3: TGCAGTGCTGCAGAGATAGCCAAAAACATTCAGTACTTC.

This clonotype was counted a few times. The chain joins TRBV5-1 to TRBJ2-1; 8 nucleotides line up with TRBD2. The V gene end was trimmed by 0 bases and the J gene end by 6 bases; junction bases not matched to a gene: 11. The CDR3 is made up of 17 amino acids. The germline V gene encodes CDR1 SGHRS and CDR2 YFSETQ. The CDR3 DNA reads as TGCGCCAGCAGCTTGGGGGGCCTGGGTACTAGCGGCAATGAGCAGTTCTTC. As protein: CASSLGGLGTSGNEQFF.

The V and J genes are TRBV29-1 and TRBJ2-7; perhaps TRBD2 as D (5 bases). Deletions cut 0 bases from V and 5 bases from J, with 8 bases between. Germline V gene sequence: CDR1 SQVTM, CDR2 ANQGSEA. This CDR3 spans 12 amino acids. In DNA form, the CDR3 reads TGCAGCGTTGAAGATGAGGGAAACGAGCAGTACTTC. It codes for CSVEDEGNEQYF.